This TCR beta chain derives from a study of CD8+ T cells in alopecia areata. As to treatment: oral pan-JAK inhibitor, 5-10 mg twice daily. In each case, RNA was isolated and then reverse transcribed into cDNA as the sequencing template. The data were produced by immunoSEQ multiplex PCR, yet TCRdb's version contains in-frame clones alone and is incomplete. Of about 210,000 clones detected, about three fifths appear once; the ten largest clones hold around 3.9%. This clone was counted only a few times. Germline lookup yields CDR1 SQVTM and CDR2 ANQGSEA. CDR3 length: 13 residues. Trimming stripped 6 bases from V and 0 bases from J, with 11 bases between.

This TCR derives from a human donor with alopecia areata. The sequences come from CD4+ T cells sorted from blood, collected at week 4, from a patient treated with tofacitinib. This sequence joins TRBV29-1 and TRBJ1-1; D is unresolved. In DNA form, the CDR3 reads TGCAGCGTCTTTACCCAGGTGAACACTGAAGCTTTCTTT. The encoded protein is CSVFTQVNTEAFF.